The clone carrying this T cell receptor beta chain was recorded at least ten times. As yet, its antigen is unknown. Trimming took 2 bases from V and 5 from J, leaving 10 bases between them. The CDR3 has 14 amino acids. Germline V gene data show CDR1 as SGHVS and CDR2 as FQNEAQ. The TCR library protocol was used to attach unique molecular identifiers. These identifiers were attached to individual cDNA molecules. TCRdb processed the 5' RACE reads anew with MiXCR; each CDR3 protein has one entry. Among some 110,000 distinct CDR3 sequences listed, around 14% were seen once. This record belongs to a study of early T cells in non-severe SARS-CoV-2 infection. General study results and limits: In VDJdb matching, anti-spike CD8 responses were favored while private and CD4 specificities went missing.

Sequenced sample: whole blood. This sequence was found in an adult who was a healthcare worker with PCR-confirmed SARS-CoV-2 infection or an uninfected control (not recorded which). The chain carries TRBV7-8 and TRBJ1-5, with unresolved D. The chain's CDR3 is CASSLNRADQPQHF. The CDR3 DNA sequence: TGTGCCAGCAGCTTAAACAGAGCAGATCAGCCCCAGCATTTT.